This T cell receptor beta chain was captured by sequencing in a study of blood T cell repertoires in COVID-19. Whole-study context: Samples of COVID-19 (acute and convalescent) were obtained from the United States, Italy and Spain. Sources were T cells, B-cell-depleted T cells, or PBMCs; the material itself was cDNA or gDNA.

Germline CDR1 and CDR2: SNHLY and FYNNEI. This CDR3 contains 14 residues. Between the trimmed V and J ends, which lost 4 bases and 8 bases, there was a span of 17 bases. Authors' data handling: From reference gene primer amplification, estimates of nucleated cell counts were derived. Only in-frame clones appear in the TCRdb table, and some are missing; sequencing was by immunoSEQ multiplex PCR. The DNA was the basis for D and trimming; V, J and clone size are from that table. The sample lists 250,000 to 300,000 clones, roughly 89% occurring once. Participants reported their clinical history, and cohort assignment relied on those reports.

Sequenced material: PBMCs or T cells enriched from blood (not recorded which). This clonotype was obtained from a woman aged 55-70 years who had recovered from COVID-19. The chain combines TRBV2 with TRBJ1-2; TRBD1 might be the D (5 bases). CDR3 DNA: TGTGCCAGCAGTGGGTCCTTGCGCTCAGGGGGCTACACCTTC. The encoded protein is CASSGSLRSGGYTF.